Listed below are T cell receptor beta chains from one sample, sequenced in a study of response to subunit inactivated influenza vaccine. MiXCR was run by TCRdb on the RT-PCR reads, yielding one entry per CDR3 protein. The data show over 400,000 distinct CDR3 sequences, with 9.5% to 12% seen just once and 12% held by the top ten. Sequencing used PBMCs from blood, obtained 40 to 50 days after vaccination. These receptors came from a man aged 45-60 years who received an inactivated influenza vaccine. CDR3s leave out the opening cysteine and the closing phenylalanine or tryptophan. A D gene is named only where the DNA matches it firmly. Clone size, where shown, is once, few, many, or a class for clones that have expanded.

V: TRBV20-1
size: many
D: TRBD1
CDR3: SARDQGGGYT

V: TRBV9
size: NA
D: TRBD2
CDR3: ASSVWTSGSGNEQF

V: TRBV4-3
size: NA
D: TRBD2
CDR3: ASSQEGSGTYEQY

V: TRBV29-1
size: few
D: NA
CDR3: SVQTEKNTEAF

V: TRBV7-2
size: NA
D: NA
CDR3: ASSLVQGGNIQY

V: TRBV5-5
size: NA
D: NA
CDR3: ASSLQYQETQY

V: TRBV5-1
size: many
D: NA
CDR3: ASSLTSKWVDTQY

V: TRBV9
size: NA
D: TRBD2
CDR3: ASSASGDYEQY

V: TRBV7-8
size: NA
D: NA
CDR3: ASAVGSYEQY

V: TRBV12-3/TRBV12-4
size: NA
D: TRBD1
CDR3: ASSPTGVVAEAF

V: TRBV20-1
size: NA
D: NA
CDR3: SAPTFTDTQY

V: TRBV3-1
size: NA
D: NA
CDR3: ASSRGGENTEAF

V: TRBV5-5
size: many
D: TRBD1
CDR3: ASSGGQVSTDTQY

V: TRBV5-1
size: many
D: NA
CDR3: ASSLGQAGNQPQH

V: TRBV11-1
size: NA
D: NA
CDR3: ASSPGLRDTQY

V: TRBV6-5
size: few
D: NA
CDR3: ASSYSETVNSEQY

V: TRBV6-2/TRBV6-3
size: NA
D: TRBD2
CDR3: ASSNGLGTNEQF

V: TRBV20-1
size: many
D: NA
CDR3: SARGGTGGGYT